This TCR beta chain emerged from a study of blood T cell repertoires in COVID-19. Study-wide background: There were acute and convalescent COVID-19 samples, and they came from the United States, Italy and Spain. T cells, B-cell-depleted T cells, or PBMCs supplied cDNA or gDNA.

Germline V gene sequence: CDR1 MNHEY, CDR2 SMNVEV (reference sequence). The CDR3 extends over 15 amino acids. Between the trimmed V and J ends, which lost 7 bases and 0 bases, there was a span of 12 bases. Original data processing: Amplified reference gene primers provided the basis for estimating nucleated cell counts. Produced via immunoSEQ multiplex PCR; TCRdb's table is partial and in-frame only. From that table come the V and J calls and clone size; the DNA was used to work out D and trimming. The table includes tens of thousands of clones, about 90% detected once. The sequenced sample was peripheral blood. The sequence derives from a woman aged 45-65 years with active or convalescent COVID-19. The chain has TRBV27 and TRBJ2-2; tentatively, D is TRBD2 (6 bases). The CDR3 region has the DNA TGTGCCAGCAACGGGGGAAACACGAACACCGGGGAGCTGTTTTTT. Protein sequence: CASNGGNTNTGELFF.